This T cell receptor (beta chain) was obtained from a study of molecular identifiers for immune sequencing clone quantification (dated by TCRdb to between 2017 and 2018). In the study overall: For a replicate experiment, RNA from roughly 18,000 or 92,000 naive CD8 T cells was divided into five aliquots, of which four were sequenced. This methods study benchmarked molecular-identifier clustering-based TCR repertoire sequencing (MIDCIRS) and TCR RNA copy counting, using CD8 T cells to do so.

Naive CD8 T cell libraries were made from roughly 18,000 to 920,000 sorted cells using 10%, 30% or 50% of purified RNA. Naive CD8 T cells, defined as CD8+CD4-CCR7+CD45RA+, were FACS-sorted into RLT Plus buffer on a BD FACSAria II. To test detection sensitivity, Jurkat RNA equal to approximately 10 TCR copies was added to samples of roughly 19,000-1,100,000 naive CD8 T cells. CD8 T cells were enriched with RosetteSep CD8+ T Cell Enrichment Cocktail and Ficoll-Paque, followed by ACK red cell lysis. In regard to this clonotype: Its antigen is currently not known. Base-call qualities are not available, and no considerably larger clone is one nucleotide away.

The library was built by means of PCR. Sequencing took place on a NextSeq 500. Bulk TCR libraries were generated as previously described, with the TCR primers listed in Table S5 used. The Qiagen AllPrep DNA/RNA kit was used to purify total RNA. Before analysis, reads from multiple sequencing runs of the same library were pooled. In the authors' own workflow: Reads were retained only if an exact TCR constant sequence was present, and the retained reads were trimmed to 150 nt and grouped according to their 12-nt molecular barcodes. Reads within each barcode group were sub-clustered using a 15% Levenshtein threshold, and quality-weighted consensus sequences were constructed for each RNA molecule. Non-functional sequences were removed, as were lower-count sequences one edit away from another. Based on fitting two negative binomial distributions, any barcode sub-cluster with under 20% of the maximum read count was discarded. TCRdb trimmed public reads at Q25 via fastp, called clones via MiXCR and kept in-frame beta chains. All rows with the same CDR3 protein become a single entry with the most common DNA and genes. It is TCRdb's table, rather than the study itself, that gives the V and J calls and clone size. Within this sample are hundreds of thousands of distinct CDR3 sequences, with roughly 24% of them counted one time only. The ten largest clones add up to approximately 0.74% of the sample.

Overall study results and their limits: In CMV-specific effector cells, clones with more than 20 RNA copies accounted for over 99% of molecules, whereas in naive cells such clones accounted for under 1%. Modeling gave about 3.2 recovered TCR RNA copies per cell versus about ten by digital PCR, implying 25% to 30% capture efficiency. Highly expanded clone sizes could be underestimated because identical TCR molecules may share a barcode. Spiked-in Jurkat TCR RNA (around eleven copies' worth), which is not part of the donor repertoire, was contained in the naive libraries. When barcode sub-clustering was omitted, TCR diversity was inflated by chimeric consensus sequences, with chimeras reaching as high as 47%. Spiked-in Jurkat TCR RNA equivalent to a single cell was reported to be detectable even among 980,000 or so naive CD8 T cells.

According to the germline V gene, CDR1 reads MNHEY and CDR2 reads SVGAGI. Counted from cysteine to phenylalanine, this CDR3 has 17 amino acids. Only the CDR3 part of the read is kept: 51 bases, read in frame from the first base. V sheds 2 bases and J sheds 0 bases, leaving 15 bases between their ends. The chain is assembled from TRBV6-5 and TRBJ2-3, with the D segment possibly TRBD1 or TRBD2, each aligning over 5 bases. This TCR was recovered from a human donor in good health. Some libraries in this study had Jurkat cell RNA spiked in. The material sequenced was naive CD8+ T cells from blood, with Jurkat cell RNA spiked in. The sample's cell subset or site, from its label and the paper: FACS-sorted CD8+CD4-CCR7+CD45RA+ naive T cells. The bases are TGTGCCAGCAGTTACGACGGGACGTTCAGAAGCACAGATACGCAGTATTTT. Its coded protein is CASSYDGTFRSTDTQYF.